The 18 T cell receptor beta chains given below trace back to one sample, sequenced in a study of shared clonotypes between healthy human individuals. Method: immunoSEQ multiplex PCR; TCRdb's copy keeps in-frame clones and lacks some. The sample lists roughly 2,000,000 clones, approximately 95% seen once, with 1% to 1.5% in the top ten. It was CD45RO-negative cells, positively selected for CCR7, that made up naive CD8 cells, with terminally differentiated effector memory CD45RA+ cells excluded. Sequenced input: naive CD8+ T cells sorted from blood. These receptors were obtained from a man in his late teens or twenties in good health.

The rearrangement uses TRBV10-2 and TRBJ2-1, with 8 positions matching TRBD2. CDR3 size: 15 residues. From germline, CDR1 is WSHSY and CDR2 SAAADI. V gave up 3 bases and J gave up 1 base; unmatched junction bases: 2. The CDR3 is CASSDTSGSYNEQFF. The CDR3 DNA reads TGCGCCAGCAGTGACACTAGCGGATCCTACAATGAGCAGTTCTTC.

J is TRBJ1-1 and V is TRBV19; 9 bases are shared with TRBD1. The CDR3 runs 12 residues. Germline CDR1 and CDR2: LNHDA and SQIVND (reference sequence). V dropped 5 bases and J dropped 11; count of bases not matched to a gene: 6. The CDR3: CASSGYGQGAFF. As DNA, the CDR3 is TGTGCCAGTAGTGGATACGGACAGGGGGCTTTCTTT.

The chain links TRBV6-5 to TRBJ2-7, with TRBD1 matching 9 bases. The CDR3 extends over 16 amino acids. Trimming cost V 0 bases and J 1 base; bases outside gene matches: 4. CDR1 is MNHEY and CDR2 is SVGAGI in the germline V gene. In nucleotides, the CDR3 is TGTGCCAGCAGTTACTCGACAGGGGGTCTATCCTACGAGCAGTACTTC. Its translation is CASSYSTGGLSYEQYF.

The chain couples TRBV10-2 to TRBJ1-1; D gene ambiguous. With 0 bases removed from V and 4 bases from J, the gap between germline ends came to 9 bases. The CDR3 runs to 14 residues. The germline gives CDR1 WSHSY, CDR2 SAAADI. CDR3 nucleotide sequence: TGCGCCAGCAGTGAGTCACGCGGAGGCACTGAAGCTTTCTTT. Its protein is CASSESRGGTEAFF.

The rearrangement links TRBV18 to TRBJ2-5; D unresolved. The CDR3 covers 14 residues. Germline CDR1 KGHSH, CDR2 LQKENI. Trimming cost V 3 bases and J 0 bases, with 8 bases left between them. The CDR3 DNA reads TGTGCCAGCTCACCGGCAGAAGACCAAGAGACCCAGTACTTC. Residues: CASSPAEDQETQYF.

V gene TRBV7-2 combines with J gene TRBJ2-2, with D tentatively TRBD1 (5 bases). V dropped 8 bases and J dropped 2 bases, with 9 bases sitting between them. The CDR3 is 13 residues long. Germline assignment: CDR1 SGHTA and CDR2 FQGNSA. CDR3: CASLRDNTGELFF. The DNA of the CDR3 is TGTGCCAGCCTCAGGGATAACACCGGGGAGCTGTTTTTT.

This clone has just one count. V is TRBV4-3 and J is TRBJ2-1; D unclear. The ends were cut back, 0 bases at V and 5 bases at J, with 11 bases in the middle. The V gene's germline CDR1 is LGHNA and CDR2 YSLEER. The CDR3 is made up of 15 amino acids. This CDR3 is CASSQDLDVDNEQFF. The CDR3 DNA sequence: TGCGCCAGCAGCCAAGATCTCGACGTGGACAATGAGCAGTTCTTC.

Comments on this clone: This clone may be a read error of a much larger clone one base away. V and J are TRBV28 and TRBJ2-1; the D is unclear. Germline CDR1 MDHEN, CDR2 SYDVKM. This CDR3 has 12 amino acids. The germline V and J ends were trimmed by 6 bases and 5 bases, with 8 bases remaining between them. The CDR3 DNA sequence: TGTGCCAGCAGCCCCCCCCACAATGAGCAGTTCTTC. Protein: CASSPPHNEQFF.

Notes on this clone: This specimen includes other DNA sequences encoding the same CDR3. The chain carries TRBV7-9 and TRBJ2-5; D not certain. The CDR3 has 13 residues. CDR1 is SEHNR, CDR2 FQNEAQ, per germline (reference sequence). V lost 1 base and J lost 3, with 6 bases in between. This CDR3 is CASSLGVEETQYF. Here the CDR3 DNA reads TGTGCCAGCAGCTTAGGGGTCGAAGAGACCCAGTACTTC.

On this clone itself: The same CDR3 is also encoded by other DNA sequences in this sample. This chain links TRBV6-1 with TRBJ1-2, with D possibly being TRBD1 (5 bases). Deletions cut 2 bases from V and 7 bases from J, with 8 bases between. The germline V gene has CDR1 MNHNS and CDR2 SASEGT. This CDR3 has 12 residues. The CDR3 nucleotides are TGTGCCAGCAGTGAATGGGGCGGTGGCTACACCTTC. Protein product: CASSEWGGGYTF.

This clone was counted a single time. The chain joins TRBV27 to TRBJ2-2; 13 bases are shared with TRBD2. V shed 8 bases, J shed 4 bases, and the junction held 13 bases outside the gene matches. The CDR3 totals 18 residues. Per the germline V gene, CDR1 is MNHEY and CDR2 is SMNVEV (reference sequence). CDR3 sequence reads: CASGPGLAGVRVTGELFF. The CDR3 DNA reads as TGTGCCAGCGGCCCCGGACTAGCGGGGGTTCGGGTCACCGGGGAGCTGTTTTTT.

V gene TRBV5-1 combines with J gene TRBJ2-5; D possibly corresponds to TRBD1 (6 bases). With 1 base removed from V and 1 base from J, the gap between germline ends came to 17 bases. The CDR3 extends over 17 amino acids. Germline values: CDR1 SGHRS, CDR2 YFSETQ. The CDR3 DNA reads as TGCGCCAGCAGCTTGTTTTCAGGGACAACCCCCCAAGAGACCCAGTACTTC. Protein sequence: CASSLFSGTTPQETQYF.

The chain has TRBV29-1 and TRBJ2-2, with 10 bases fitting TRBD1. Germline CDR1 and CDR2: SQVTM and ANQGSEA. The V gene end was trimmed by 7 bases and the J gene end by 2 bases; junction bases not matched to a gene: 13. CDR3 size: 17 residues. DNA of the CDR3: TGCAGCGGACTCATATGGGGGACAGGGGTTAACACCGGGGAGCTGTTTTTT. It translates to CSGLIWGTGVNTGELFF.

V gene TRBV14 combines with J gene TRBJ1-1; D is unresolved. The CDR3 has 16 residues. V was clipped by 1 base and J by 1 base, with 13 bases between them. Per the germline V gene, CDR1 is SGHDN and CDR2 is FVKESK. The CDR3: CASSQVLGEGNTEAFF. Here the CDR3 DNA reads TGTGCCAGCAGCCAAGTCCTTGGCGAGGGGAACACTGAAGCTTTCTTT.

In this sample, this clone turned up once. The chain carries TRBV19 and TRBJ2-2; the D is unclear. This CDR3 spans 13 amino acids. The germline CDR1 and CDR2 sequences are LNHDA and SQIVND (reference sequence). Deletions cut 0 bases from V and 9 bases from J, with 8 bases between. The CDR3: CASSIEVFWELFF. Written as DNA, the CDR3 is TGTGCCAGTAGTATAGAAGTGTTTTGGGAGCTGTTTTTT.

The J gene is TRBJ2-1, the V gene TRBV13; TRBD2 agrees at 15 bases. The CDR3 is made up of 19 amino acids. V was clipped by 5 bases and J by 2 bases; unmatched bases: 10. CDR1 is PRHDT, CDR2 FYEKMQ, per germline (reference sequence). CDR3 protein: CASSHTGLAGGPTYNEQFF. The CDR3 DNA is TGTGCCAGCAGCCATACGGGACTAGCGGGGGGCCCTACCTACAATGAGCAGTTCTTC.

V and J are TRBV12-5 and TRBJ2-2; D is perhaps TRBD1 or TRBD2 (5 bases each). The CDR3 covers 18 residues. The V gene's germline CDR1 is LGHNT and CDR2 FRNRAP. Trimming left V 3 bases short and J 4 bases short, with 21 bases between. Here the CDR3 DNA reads TGTGCTAGTGGTTTTGGTAGCCTTGCAGGGAGCGGCACCGGGGAGCTGTTTTTT. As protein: CASGFGSLAGSGTGELFF.

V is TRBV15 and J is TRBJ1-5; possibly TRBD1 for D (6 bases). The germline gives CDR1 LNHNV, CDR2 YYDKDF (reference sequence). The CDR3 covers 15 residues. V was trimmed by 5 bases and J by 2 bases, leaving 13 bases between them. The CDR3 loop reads CATSQQGSGNQPQHF. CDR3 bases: TGTGCCACCAGCCAACAGGGTAGTGGCAATCAGCCCCAGCATTTT. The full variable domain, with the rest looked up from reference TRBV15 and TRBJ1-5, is DAMVIQNPRYQVTQFGKPVTLSCSQTLNHNVMYWYQQKSSQAPKLLFHYYDKDFNNEADTPDNFQSRRPNTSFCFLDIRSPGLGDTAMYLCATSQQGSGNQPQHFGDGTRLSIL.